The source of this T cell receptor (beta chain) is a study of blood T cell repertoires in COVID-19. Study in general: The origin of the acute and convalescent COVID-19 samples was the United States, Italy and Spain. T cells, B-cell-depleted T cells, or PBMCs provided the cDNA or gDNA that served as material.

In the original processing: Estimation of nucleated cell counts relied on the amplification of reference gene primers. The protocol was immunoSEQ multiplex PCR, while the TCRdb copy is restricted to in-frame clones and leaves out a portion. The DNA was the basis for D and trimming; V, J and clone size are from that table. In the table there are fewer than 250,000 clones, around 82% of which are singletons. This CDR3 is 15 amino acids long. The germline V gene encodes CDR1 SGHTA and CDR2 FQGNSA. The V and J ends lost 2 bases and 2 bases, in that order; junction bases with no gene match: 2. In its sample, this clone was seen a few times. In the same sample, other DNA sequences code for this CDR3.

Sequencing was done on a sample of peripheral blood. The sequence came from an older woman with acute or convalescent COVID-19. The rearrangement uses TRBV7-2 and TRBJ2-7; 11 nucleotides match TRBD1. The CDR3 here is CASSLLGQGAYEQYF. In nucleotides, the CDR3 is TGTGCCAGCAGCTTATTGGGACAGGGGGCCTACGAGCAGTACTTC.